This T cell receptor beta chain was recovered during a study of blood T cell repertoires in COVID-19. Looking at the study overall: The samples span acute and convalescent COVID-19 from the United States, Italy and Spain.

The assay was immunoSEQ multiplex PCR, and TCRdb's table has in-frame clones only and misses some. The sample holds 100,000 to 150,000 clones; 88% are singletons and the top ten take 1.5% to 1.9%. The clonotype comes from a human donor in a cohort sampled during active COVID-19. Sequencing used peripheral blood.

CDR3 sequence reads: CASSPRTFGSSYEQYF. CDR3 nucleotides: TGCGCCAGCAGCCCAAGGACCTTCGGGAGCTCCTACGAGCAGTACTTC. The rearrangement links TRBV4-1 to TRBJ2-7; D is possibly TRBD2 (6 bases). V was trimmed by 4 bases and J by 0 bases, leaving 16 bases between them. Per germline, CDR1 MGHRA and CDR2 YSYEKL. CDR3 size: 16 residues.